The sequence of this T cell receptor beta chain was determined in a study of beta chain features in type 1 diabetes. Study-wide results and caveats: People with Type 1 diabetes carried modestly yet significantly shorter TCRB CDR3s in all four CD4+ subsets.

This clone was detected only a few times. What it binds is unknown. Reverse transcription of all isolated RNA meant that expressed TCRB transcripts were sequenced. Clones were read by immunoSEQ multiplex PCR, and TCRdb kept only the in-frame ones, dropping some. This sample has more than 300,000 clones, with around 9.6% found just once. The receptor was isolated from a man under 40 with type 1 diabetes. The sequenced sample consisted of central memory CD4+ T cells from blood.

CDR3 sequence: CASSLVGGSPDTQYF. The CDR3 DNA is TGCGCCAGCAGCTTGGTCGGCGGGTCCCCAGATACGCAGTATTTT. The rearrangement uses TRBV5-1 and TRBJ2-3; a weak D match, TRBD2 (5 bases). This CDR3 is 15 amino acids long. Germline V gives CDR1 SGHRS, CDR2 YFSETQ. The V and J ends lost 0 bases and 4 bases respectively, with 12 bases between them. Drawing the rest from reference TRBV5-1 and TRBJ2-3, the complete variable domain is KAGVTQTPRYLIKTRGQQVTLSCSPISGHRSVSWYQQTPGQGLQFLFEYFSETQRNKGNFPGRFSGRQFSNSRSEMNVSTLELGDSALYLCASSLVGGSPDTQYFGPGTRLTVL.